The 27 T cell receptor beta chains presented below share a single source sample, sequenced in a study of CD8+ T cells in alopecia areata. Indicated treatment: oral pan-JAK inhibitor, 5-10 mg twice daily. Once RNA had been extracted, it was reverse transcribed into cDNA to act as the sequencing template. Sequencing was performed with immunoSEQ multiplex PCR; in TCRdb, only in-frame clones are kept and a portion is missing. The sample holds approximately 300,000 clones; 55% to 75% are singletons and the top ten take around 1.8%. The sequencing used CD4+ T cells sorted from blood, collected at week 24, from a patient treated with tofacitinib. The receptor source for this set is a human donor with alopecia areata.

The chain has TRBV18 and TRBJ1-2, with no clear D. The germline gives CDR1 KGHSH, CDR2 LQKENI. Trimming cost V 3 bases and J 6 bases, with 17 bases left between them. The CDR3 contains 15 residues. The CDR3 DNA follows: TGTGCCAGCTCACCCCGGACGACAAGAGTAAATGGCTACACCTTC. Its protein product is CASSPRTTRVNGYTF.

V is TRBV25-1 and J is TRBJ2-5; the D gene is possibly TRBD1 (5 bases). The germline V and J ends were trimmed by 5 bases and 1 base, with 17 bases remaining between them. This CDR3 is built from 16 residues. The germline V gene has CDR1 MGHDK and CDR2 SYGVNS. This CDR3 reads CASSLAPGPLQETQYF. Written as DNA, the CDR3 is TGTGCCAGCAGTTTAGCCCCAGGGCCCCTCCAAGAGACCCAGTACTTC.

The rearrangement links TRBV5-1 to TRBJ2-5; D tentatively reads TRBD1 or TRBD2 (5 bases each). V lost 2 bases to trimming and J lost 3 bases, with 20 bases between them. The CDR3 runs 17 residues. The V gene's germline CDR1 is SGHRS and CDR2 YFSETQ. The CDR3 DNA reads as TGCGCCAGCAGCTTTGGGACCTTGAGGGACCCCGAAGAGACCCAGTACTTC. Protein: CASSFGTLRDPEETQYF.

Of note for this clone: Other DNA sequences in this specimen translate into the identical CDR3. V and J are TRBV19 and TRBJ2-1, with D perhaps TRBD1 (6 bases). The germline CDR1 and CDR2 sequences are LNHDA and SQIVND (reference sequence). This CDR3 spans 16 amino acids. Trimming shortened V by 3 bases and J by 7 bases, and 19 bases separated the two germline ends. The CDR3 here is CASSIETGHALNEQFF. The CDR3 nucleotides are TGTGCCAGTAGTATCGAAACGGGACACGCTTTGAATGAGCAGTTCTTC.

V gene TRBV29-1 combines with J gene TRBJ2-7; TRBD2 aligns across 13 bases. The germline CDR1 and CDR2 sequences are SQVTM and ANQGSEA. The length of the CDR3 is 14 residues. Unmatched junction bases numbered 8, after V lost 6 bases and J lost 6 bases. CDR3 bases: TGCAGCGTGACCAGGACTAGCGGGGGTACCGAGCAGTACTTC. Its translation is CSVTRTSGGTEQYF.

The CDR3 bases are TGCAGCGCCCTGGGACGAGCCAGCAGCTCCTACGAGCAGTACTTC. Amino acid sequence: CSALGRASSSYEQYF. The chain recombines TRBV29-1 with TRBJ2-7; D may be TRBD1 or TRBD2 (5 bases each). Germline loops: CDR1 SQVTM, CDR2 ANQGSEA. The CDR3 consists of 15 residues. V lost 7 bases to trimming and J lost 0 bases, with 19 bases between them.

The J gene is TRBJ1-2, the V gene TRBV13, with 9 bases fitting TRBD1. The V and J ends lost 2 bases and 6 bases, in that order; junction bases with no gene match: 7. The CDR3 is made up of 15 amino acids. CDR1 and CDR2 (germline): PRHDT, FYEKMQ (reference sequence). The DNA of the CDR3 is TGTGCCAGCAGCTTAACCCCGGGACAGGGAGATGGCTACACCTTC. Translation: CASSLTPGQGDGYTF.

The chain is built from TRBV29-1 and TRBJ2-7, with D possibly called TRBD1 or TRBD2 (7 bases each). Trimming took 7 bases from V and 2 from J, leaving 21 bases between them. Germline V gene lookup returns CDR1 SQVTM and CDR2 ANQGSEA. The CDR3 consists of 15 residues. CDR3 residues: CSAFWGRGRPYEQYF. DNA for the CDR3: TGCAGCGCGTTTTGGGGGAGGGGGCGTCCCTACGAGCAGTACTTC.

The chain combines TRBV7-2 with TRBJ2-7; 8 bases map to TRBD2. Germline V lookup: CDR1 SGHTA, CDR2 FQGNSA. V gave up 5 bases and J gave up 5 bases; unmatched junction bases: 8. The CDR3 covers 14 residues. The CDR3 nucleotides read TGTGCCAGCAGCCTCAGGACTAGCAGGGACGAGCAGTACTTC. It translates to CASSLRTSRDEQYF.

This clone has a handful of counts. This sequence joins TRBV18 and TRBJ2-3; a possible D gene is TRBD1 (6 bases). Per the germline V gene, CDR1 is KGHSH and CDR2 is LQKENI. There are 14 residues in the CDR3. With 0 bases removed from V and 3 bases from J, the gap between germline ends came to 7 bases. CDR3: CASSPPDSTDTQYF. The CDR3 DNA is TGTGCCAGCTCACCACCGGACAGTACAGATACGCAGTATTTT. The whole variable domain, filled in from reference TRBV18 and TRBJ2-3, reads NAGVMQNPRHLVRRRGQEARLRCSPMKGHSHVYWYRQLPEEGLKFMVYLQKENIIDESGMPKERFSAEFPKEGPSILRIQQVVRGDSAAYFCASSPPDSTDTQYFGPGTRLTVL.

This chain links TRBV10-3 with TRBJ2-5; possibly TRBD1 for D (6 bases). The CDR3 has 12 residues. Germline V lookup: CDR1 ENHRY, CDR2 SYGVKD. Trimming took off 4 bases at V and 5 bases at J, with 8 bases between the two ends. The DNA for the CDR3 is TGTGCCATCAGTGGACAGGACGAGACCCAGTACTTC. This gives the protein CAISGQDETQYF.

The rearrangement links TRBV29-1 to TRBJ2-4, with a weak D call TRBD2 (5 bases). V was clipped by 0 bases and J by 4 bases, with 16 bases between them. This CDR3 region has 16 residues. Germline values: CDR1 SQVTM, CDR2 ANQGSEA. In DNA, the CDR3 is TGCAGCGTTGAAGATAAAAGGGCCCGGGATAAAAACATTCAGTACTTC. Its protein is CSVEDKRARDKNIQYF.

The chain joins TRBV7-2 to TRBJ2-2; D not resolved. CDR3 length equals 16 residues. V lost 2 bases and J lost 0, with 10 bases in between. CDR1 is SGHTA and CDR2 is FQGNSA in the germline V gene. CDR3 DNA: TGTGCCAGCAGCTTATTCGTTACTTCGAACACCGGGGAGCTGTTTTTT. Protein: CASSLFVTSNTGELFF.

The chain uses TRBV7-2 and TRBJ2-3; no firm D call. The CDR3 sequence is 16 residues long. Trimming stripped 2 bases from V and 0 bases from J, with 12 bases between. Germline V gene sequence: CDR1 SGHTA, CDR2 FQGNSA. CDR3 amino acids: CASSLTPQTSTDTQYF. CDR3 coding DNA: TGTGCCAGCAGCTTAACCCCACAAACTAGCACAGATACGCAGTATTTT. Variable domain in full (rest from reference TRBV7-2 and TRBJ2-3): GAGVSQSPSNKVTEKGKDVELRCDPISGHTALYWYRQSLGQGLEFLIYFQGNSAPDKSGLPSDRFSAERTGGSVSTLTIQRTQQEDSAVYLCASSLTPQTSTDTQYFGPGTRLTVL.

The gene calls are TRBV7-9 and TRBJ2-7; 9 bases map to TRBD2. CDR1 and CDR2 from the germline V gene are SEHNR and FQNEAQ (reference sequence). After removal of 7 bases from V and 5 bases from J, the junction contained 6 bases not matched to a gene. The CDR3 loop spans 13 amino acids. CDR3 protein: CASKSGGPHEQYF. CDR3 sequence (DNA): TGTGCCAGCAAAAGCGGGGGGCCCCACGAGCAGTACTTC.

The rearrangement uses TRBV4-2 and TRBJ2-6; D is uncertain. Trimming pared 1 base from V and 2 bases from J, leaving 6 bases between. CDR3 length: 15 amino acids. CDR1 LGHNA and CDR2 YNFKEQ come from the germline V gene. In nucleotides, the CDR3 is TGTGCCAGCAGCCAAGGTGGTCCTGGGGCCAACGTCCTGACTTTC. This translates into CASSQGGPGANVLTF.

This clone was found a few times. The chain employs TRBV10-3 and TRBJ1-2; no clear D. This CDR3 region has 13 residues. Trimming removed 10 bases at V and 7 bases at J, with 19 bases between. Germline V gene data show CDR1 as ENHRY and CDR2 as SYGVKD. The CDR3 DNA reads TGTGCCACCACGGCTGCCCCCTTAGGTGGCTACACCTTC. Translation: CATTAAPLGGYTF.

This clone was seen once. The chain couples TRBV29-1 to TRBJ1-2; a weak D match, TRBD1 (5 bases). From germline, CDR1 is SQVTM and CDR2 ANQGSEA. The V gene lost 6 bases and the J gene lost 4 bases, with 9 bases spanning the gap. The CDR3 is 11 amino acids. As DNA, the CDR3 is TGCAGCGTCAGGGTGGCCTATGGCTACACCTTC. Its protein is CSVRVAYGYTF.

The chain has TRBV30 and TRBJ1-6, with D perhaps matching TRBD1 (5 bases). Germline CDR1 GTSNPN, CDR2 SVGIG (reference sequence). Trimming pared 3 bases from V and 8 bases from J, leaving 14 bases between. The CDR3 contains 14 residues. DNA of the CDR3: TGTGCCTGGAGACAGTTTCAGGGTTATTCACCCCTCCACTTT. It yields the protein CAWRQFQGYSPLHF. The variable domain in full, with the rest retrieved from reference TRBV30 and TRBJ1-6, is SQTIHQWPATLVQPVGSPLSLECTVEGTSNPNLYWYRQAAGRGLQLLFYSVGIGQISSEVPQNLSASRPQDRQFILSSKKLLLSDSGFYLCAWRQFQGYSPLHFGNGTRLTVT.

This clone turned up a few times. The chain joins TRBV30 to TRBJ2-3; TRBD2 agrees at 9 bases. Germline CDR1 GTSNPN, CDR2 SVGIG (reference sequence). The CDR3 extends over 14 amino acids. Unmatched junction bases numbered 8, after V lost 5 bases and J lost 5 bases. The chain's CDR3 is CAWEPGLAVDTQYF. The CDR3 region has the DNA TGTGCCTGGGAACCGGGACTAGCAGTAGATACGCAGTATTTT. The full variable domain, with the rest looked up from reference TRBV30 and TRBJ2-3, is SQTIHQWPATLVQPVGSPLSLECTVEGTSNPNLYWYRQAAGRGLQLLFYSVGIGQISSEVPQNLSASRPQDRQFILSSKKLLLSDSGFYLCAWEPGLAVDTQYFGPGTRLTVL.

The chain couples TRBV30 to TRBJ1-1; 8 nucleotides match TRBD1. The trim removed 6 bases at V and 4 bases at J, leaving 1 base unmatched. The CDR3 covers 11 residues. CDR1 and CDR2 (germline): GTSNPN, SVGIG (reference sequence). The CDR3 loop is CACGQGTEAFF. CDR3 bases: TGTGCCTGCGGACAGGGCACTGAAGCTTTCTTT.

In this sample, this clone turned up a few times. J is TRBJ2-1 and V is TRBV27; D might be TRBD2 (6 bases). The CDR3 runs 17 residues. Between the trimmed V and J ends, which lost 6 bases and 4 bases, there was a span of 22 bases. Germline lookup yields CDR1 MNHEY and CDR2 SMNVEV (reference sequence). DNA for the CDR3: TGTGCCAGCAGAAGGGACTTCCTCGGGGGTTCTTACAATGAGCAGTTCTTC. Protein sequence: CASRRDFLGGSYNEQFF.

This clone has a handful of counts. The chain links TRBV7-2 to TRBJ1-1; D not resolved. The V gene lost 5 bases and the J gene lost 3 bases, with 13 bases spanning the gap. The CDR3 contains 14 residues. Looked up from germline, CDR1 is SGHTA and CDR2 is FQGNSA. The DNA for the CDR3 is TGTGCCAGCAGCCCTAACGGGCTTTACACTGAAGCTTTCTTT. Its translation is CASSPNGLYTEAFF. The full variable domain, with the rest looked up from reference TRBV7-2 and TRBJ1-1, is GAGVSQSPSNKVTEKGKDVELRCDPISGHTALYWYRQSLGQGLEFLIYFQGNSAPDKSGLPSDRFSAERTGGSVSTLTIQRTQQEDSAVYLCASSPNGLYTEAFFGQGTRLTVV.

The chain is built from TRBV5-1 and TRBJ2-5; a weak D match, TRBD2 (6 bases). CDR3 length: 13 residues. V was trimmed by 5 bases and J by 1 base, leaving 9 bases between them. Germline assignment: CDR1 SGHRS and CDR2 YFSETQ. Written as DNA, the CDR3 is TGCGCCAGCAGTCGGGGGATCCAAGAGACCCAGTACTTC. Encoded protein: CASSRGIQETQYF.

The J gene is TRBJ2-7, the V gene TRBV2; D uncertain. Trimming took 3 bases from V and 0 from J, leaving 9 bases between them. The CDR3 sequence is 14 residues long. Germline V CDR1 and CDR2: SNHLY, FYNNEI. CDR3 nucleotide sequence: TGTGCCAGCAGTGAGATGGGCACCTCCTACGAGCAGTACTTC. Protein sequence: CASSEMGTSYEQYF.

This clone has only a few counts. The gene calls are TRBV30 and TRBJ2-5; the D gene is possibly TRBD1 (6 bases). This CDR3 is built from 13 residues. Germline CDR1 is GTSNPN and CDR2 is SVGIG (reference sequence). V lost 1 base to trimming and J lost 4 bases, with 10 bases between them. CDR3 coding DNA: TGTGCCTGGAGTGGGGGCAGGGGAGAGACCCAGTACTTC. It is translated as CAWSGGRGETQYF.

The chain recombines TRBV29-1 with TRBJ2-7, with a weak D call TRBD1 (8 bases). Trimming removed 7 bases at V and 2 bases at J, with 21 bases between. The length of the CDR3 is 15 residues. CDR1 SQVTM and CDR2 ANQGSEA come from the germline V gene. CDR3 bases: TGCAGCGGATCCTATACAGGGGGGGACCCCTACGAGCAGTACTTC. This gives the protein CSGSYTGGDPYEQYF.